This T cell receptor (beta chain) was identified in a study of T cell responses to AZD1222 COVID-19 vaccine. Comment on this clone: Its antigen is as yet unknown.

CDR1 and CDR2 (germline): SGHAT, FQNNGV. The ends lost 5 bases at V and 0 bases at J; junction bases unmatched: 4. There are 17 residues in the CDR3. TCRdb keeps only in-frame clones here, not all; method: immunoSEQ multiplex PCR. The table records about 120,000 clones, approximately 88% of them present only once. Findings and caveats of the study: Just a handful of AZD1222 recipients were seropositive at baseline.

Second-dose recipients at about 4 or about 12 weeks were treated as one pooled group. The chain combines TRBV11-2 with TRBJ2-6; 10 bases line up with TRBD1. The source is an adult who received the AZD1222 COVID-19 vaccine. The sample in question was peripheral blood, obtained 28 days after the second AZD1222 dose. The CDR3 nucleotides read TGTGCCAGCAGCCCCGACAGGGGGCTCTCTGGGGCCAACGTCCTGACTTTC. Translation gives CASSPDRGLSGANVLTF.